This record looks at one T cell receptor (beta chain) sequence and its context. The assay was immunoSEQ multiplex PCR, and TCRdb's table has in-frame clones only and misses some. The sample yields tens of thousands of clones, 82% seen once. This CDR3 has 16 residues. Germline CDR1 and CDR2: SGDLS and YYNGEE. V shed 0 bases and J shed 1 base, with 14 bases lying between them. The data were obtained in a study of blood T cell repertoires in COVID-19. Across the study: Samples taken during acute and convalescent COVID-19 were collected in the United States, Italy and Spain.

The sample was peripheral blood. The V call is TRBV9, the J call TRBJ2-7, with D possibly TRBD1 on 6 matching bases. This sequence originates from a woman aged 60-75 years with acute or convalescent COVID-19. The CDR3 sequence: CASSVEPADRSYEQYF. The CDR3 nucleotides read TGTGCCAGCAGCGTAGAACCGGCGGACAGATCCTACGAGCAGTACTTC.